These 28 T cell receptor beta chains share one sample of origin, sequenced in a study of T cells in Graves' hyperthyroidism and ophthalmopathy. There were TCR beta CDR3 regions amplified from RNA transcripts. First-round RT-PCR with HTBI primers amplified the TCR CDR3 region. TCRdb passed the multiplex PCR reads through MiXCR, listing each CDR3 protein once. The sample lists about 590,000 distinct CDR3 sequences, approximately 15% seen once, with around 7% in the top ten. Material: blood. The receptors stem from a woman aged 18-29 years with Graves' ophthalmopathy.

There are many counts of this clonotype. The rearrangement joins TRBV2 to TRBJ1-6; 10 bases align to TRBD1. The CDR3 is made up of 13 amino acids. Germline loops: CDR1 SNHLY, CDR2 FYNNEI. V shed 8 bases and J 10 bases; nucleotides not matched to a gene: 5. CDR3 loop: CASEGQGMSPLHF. CDR3 DNA sequence: TGTGCCAGCGAGGGACAGGGGATGTCACCCCTCCACTTT. The full variable domain, completed using reference TRBV2 and TRBJ1-6, is EPEVTQTPSHQVTQMGQEVILRCVPISNHLYFYWYRQILGQKVEFLVSFYNNEISEKSEIFDDQFSVERPDGSNFTLKIRSTKLEDSAMYFCASEGQGMSPLHFGNGTRLTVT.

The sample holds many counts of this clonotype. The chain employs TRBV6-2 or TRBV6-3 and TRBJ2-1; TRBD2 might be the D (5 bases). The germline CDR1 and CDR2 sequences are MNHEY and SVGEGT. V gave up 1 base and J gave up 11 bases, with 12 bases separating them. CDR3 length: 13 amino acids. CDR3 amino acids: CASSYFEGRKQFF. CDR3 DNA sequence: TGTGCCAGCAGTTACTTCGAGGGTAGAAAGCAGTTCTTC.

This clonotype was observed at least ten times. The V call is TRBV7-8, the J call TRBJ2-5; maybe TRBD2 (6 bases). Germline V gene lookup returns CDR1 SGHVS and CDR2 FQNEAQ. V lost 6 bases and J lost 5, with 19 bases in between. The CDR3 totals 15 residues. CDR3 nucleotides: TGTGCCAGCAGAACAAGGAGGGAAGGGCGGGAGACCCAGTACTTC. This translates into CASRTRREGRETQYF.

This clonotype was seen at least ten times. V usage is TRBV12-3 or TRBV12-4 and J usage is TRBJ2-7; D may be TRBD1 (6 bases). The CDR3 contains 16 residues. Trimming pared 6 bases from V and 0 bases from J, leaving 18 bases between. CDR3 sequence reads: CASSPIDRQSSYEQYF. CDR3 bases: TGTGCCAGCAGCCCGATCGACAGGCAATCCTCCTACGAGCAGTACTTC.

This chain links TRBV3-1 with TRBJ2-1; D is possibly TRBD1 or TRBD2 (5 bases each). Germline V gives CDR1 LGHDT, CDR2 YNNKEL (reference sequence). V lost 0 bases and J lost 9, with 15 bases in between. This CDR3 is 15 amino acids long. The CDR3 nucleotides read TGTGCCAGCAGCCAAGATAATAGTGGGGCGGGTGAGCAGTTCTTC. It encodes CASSQDNSGAGEQFF.

This clonotype was counted at least ten times. The chain couples TRBV20-1 to TRBJ1-2; no reliable D call. Trimming cost V 3 bases and J 6 bases, with 17 bases left between them. In germline, CDR1 is DFQATT, CDR2 SNEGSKA (reference sequence). CDR3 length equals 14 residues. CDR3 coding DNA: TGCAGTGCTAGCCTGGGGATGAGGCTGGATGGCTACACCTTC. This codes for CSASLGMRLDGYTF.

The DNA for the CDR3 is TGTGCCAGTAGTAGAGACAGGGGTTATTCCTACGAGCAGTACTTC. Its protein product is CASSRDRGYSYEQYF. The V gene is TRBV19, the J gene TRBJ2-7, with 8 bases lining up with TRBD1. Germline V gene data show CDR1 as LNHDA and CDR2 as SQIVND (reference sequence). Trimming removed 4 bases from V and 1 base from J; junction bases left unmatched: 6. This CDR3 spans 15 amino acids.

In its sample, this clonotype was seen many times. CDR3 sequence reads: CASSTNRGHEKLFF. The CDR3 bases are TGTGCCAGCAGTACGAACAGGGGGCATGAAAAACTGTTTTTT. This chain joins TRBV12-3 or TRBV12-4 and TRBJ1-4; 9 bases are a match to TRBD1. V shed 5 bases, J shed 6 bases, and the junction held 4 bases outside the gene matches. The CDR3 is 14 amino acids.

The chain is built from TRBV2 and TRBJ2-3, with 8 nucleotides matching TRBD2. Germline CDR1 and CDR2: SNHLY and FYNNEI. The CDR3 has 16 residues. V gave up 5 bases and J gave up 1 base; unmatched junction bases: 8. The CDR3 region has the DNA TGTGCCAGCAGTTGGTCGGGAGGGGATGGCACAGATACGCAGTATTTT. As protein: CASSWSGGDGTDTQYF.

In its sample, this clonotype was seen many times. DNA of the CDR3: TGTGCCAGTAGTATTTGGGGGACGGGCAATCAGCCCCAGCATTTT. This sequence encodes CASSIWGTGNQPQHF. This chain joins TRBV19 and TRBJ1-5; D perhaps matches TRBD1 (5 bases). The length of the CDR3 is 15 residues. Germline V gene sequence: CDR1 LNHDA, CDR2 SQIVND (reference sequence). Trimming stripped 3 bases from V and 2 bases from J, with 11 bases between.

This clonotype showed up many times. The V gene is TRBV3-1, the J gene TRBJ1-2, with D uncertain. The CDR3 length is 12 residues. The germline V and J ends were trimmed by 0 bases and 7 bases, with 6 bases remaining between them. Germline values: CDR1 LGHDT, CDR2 YNNKEL (reference sequence). CDR3 amino acids: CASSQDHVGYTF. The CDR3 DNA follows: TGTGCCAGCAGCCAAGATCATGTTGGCTACACCTTC.

The genes are TRBV4-1 and TRBJ2-6; 7 bases are a match to TRBD1. Germline trimming cut 3 bases from V and 4 bases from J; bases unmatched to any gene: 9. This CDR3 contains 17 residues. Germline V gene lookup returns CDR1 MGHRA and CDR2 YSYEKL. The CDR3 DNA reads TGCGCCAGCAGCCAGATGACAGGGTCGCGGGGGGCCAACGTCCTGACTTTC. It encodes CASSQMTGSRGANVLTF.

The rearrangement joins TRBV24-1 to TRBJ1-4; D remains unclear. Deletions cut 9 bases from V and 8 bases from J, with 18 bases between. CDR3 length: 14 residues. The V gene's germline CDR1 is KGHDR and CDR2 SFDVKD. This chain's CDR3 is CATSEGRAGEKLFF. CDR3 nucleotide sequence: TGTGCCACCTCCGAAGGGAGGGCTGGAGAAAAACTGTTTTTT.

This clonotype came up once. V is TRBV3-1 and J is TRBJ2-5; 9 nucleotides agree with TRBD1. The J segment lost 0 bases and the V segment lost 3 bases, leaving 11 bases of the junction unmatched. The CDR3 sequence is 18 residues long. Germline values: CDR1 LGHDT, CDR2 YNNKEL (reference sequence). The CDR3 loop reads CASSQATGGLLYQETQYF. CDR3 bases: TGTGCCAGCAGCCAGGCTACAGGGGGCCTGCTTTACCAAGAGACCCAGTACTTC.

This clonotype was recorded many times. This chain joins TRBV15 and TRBJ1-2; the match to TRBD1 covers 9 bases. The CDR3 totals 15 residues. Germline CDR1 is LNHNV and CDR2 is YYDKDF (reference sequence). Germline trimming cut 1 base from V and 4 bases from J; bases unmatched to any gene: 4. CDR3 loop: CATSRAPGQGYGYTF. CDR3 coding DNA: TGTGCCACCAGCAGAGCTCCGGGACAGGGCTATGGCTACACCTTC. Supplemented by reference TRBV15 and TRBJ1-2, the full variable domain reads DAMVIQNPRYQVTQFGKPVTLSCSQTLNHNVMYWYQQKSSQAPKLLFHYYDKDFNNEADTPDNFQSRRPNTSFCFLDIRSPGLGDTAMYLCATSRAPGQGYGYTFGSGTRLTVV.

Only a few counts were recorded for this clonotype. The DNA of the CDR3 is TGTGCCAGCAGCTCGGGACAGGGGTCGGGAAATGAGCAGTTCTTC. Encoded protein: CASSSGQGSGNEQFF. The V and J genes are TRBV3-1 and TRBJ2-1; 10 bases line up with TRBD1. This CDR3 contains 15 residues. CDR1 is LGHDT and CDR2 is YNNKEL in the germline V gene (reference sequence). Trimming at V came to 5 bases and at J to 7 bases, leaving 8 bases not matched to a gene.

This clonotype was counted many times. This chain joins TRBV7-8 and TRBJ2-4, with 12 bases that match TRBD2. CDR3 length equals 21 residues. Trimming took 0 bases from V and 4 from J; bases not matched to a gene: 16. From germline, CDR1 is SGHVS and CDR2 FQNEAQ. CDR3 amino acids: CASSLARLTSGRLPDKNIQYF. Written as DNA, the CDR3 is TGTGCCAGCAGCTTAGCCCGCCTGACTAGCGGGAGACTCCCCGATAAAAACATTCAGTACTTC.

This clonotype was seen many times. The rearrangement uses TRBV30 and TRBJ2-5, with no clear D. There are 13 residues in the CDR3. Per germline, CDR1 GTSNPN and CDR2 SVGIG (reference sequence). Trimming stripped 3 bases from V and 0 bases from J, with 8 bases between. This CDR3 reads CAWRGQNQETQYF. Here the CDR3 DNA reads TGTGCCTGGAGAGGGCAGAACCAAGAGACCCAGTACTTC.

This clonotype was counted ten times or more. CDR3 region: CASSLGRGRGLLYGYTF. CDR3 in DNA: TGTGCCAGCAGTTTAGGGCGGGGCAGGGGACTACTCTATGGCTACACCTTC. The rearrangement links TRBV28 to TRBJ1-2; tentative D call: TRBD1 (6 bases). Between the trimmed V and J ends, which lost 2 bases and 4 bases, there was a span of 20 bases. The length of the CDR3 is 17 residues. Germline lookup yields CDR1 MDHEN and CDR2 SYDVKM.

This chain links TRBV2 with TRBJ2-1, with TRBD2 matching 13 bases. Trimming removed 6 bases from V and 5 bases from J; junction bases left unmatched: 7. Germline values: CDR1 SNHLY, CDR2 FYNNEI. CDR3 length: 16 amino acids. CDR3: CASSLGLAGINNEQFF. DNA for the CDR3: TGTGCCAGCAGCTTGGGACTAGCGGGAATAAACAATGAGCAGTTCTTC.

The sample holds many counts of this clonotype. The chain recombines TRBV7-8 with TRBJ2-2; 14 bases are a match to TRBD2. This CDR3 contains 15 residues. V gave up 5 bases and J gave up 9 bases; unmatched junction bases: 5. Germline CDR1 SGHVS, CDR2 FQNEAQ. The CDR3 here is CASSPGTSGRRELFF. The DNA of the CDR3 is TGTGCCAGCAGCCCTGGGACTAGCGGGAGACGGGAGCTGTTTTTT.

This sequence joins TRBV7-9 and TRBJ2-7; 13 nucleotides align to TRBD2. Germline V CDR1 and CDR2: SEHNR, FQNEAQ (reference sequence). The J segment lost 1 base and the V segment lost 5 bases, leaving 11 bases of the junction unmatched. The CDR3 length is 18 residues. This CDR3 reads CASSLGTSGNSGSYEQYF. CDR3 bases: TGTGCCAGCAGCCTGGGGACTAGCGGGAATTCGGGATCCTACGAGCAGTACTTC.

This clonotype appeared many times. V gene TRBV7-9 combines with J gene TRBJ1-1; possibly TRBD1 for D (5 bases). The germline V and J ends were trimmed by 6 bases and 5 bases, with 13 bases remaining between them. The CDR3 consists of 13 residues. Germline V gives CDR1 SEHNR, CDR2 FQNEAQ (reference sequence). The CDR3: CASSRQSGTEAFF. The CDR3 DNA follows: TGTGCCAGCAGTCGACAGTCTGGGACTGAAGCTTTCTTT.

This clonotype was recorded at least ten times. V gene TRBV28 combines with J gene TRBJ2-3, with D maybe TRBD1 (6 bases). V was trimmed by 5 bases and J by 4 bases, leaving 10 bases between them. This CDR3 is built from 13 residues. Germline V CDR1 and CDR2: MDHEN, SYDVKM. DNA for the CDR3: TGTGCCAGCAGTATACAGGGTGCAGATACGCAGTATTTT. Encoded protein: CASSIQGADTQYF.

The sample holds many counts of this clonotype. The chain recombines TRBV7-3 with TRBJ2-1, with 13 positions matching TRBD2. The junction had 17 bases not matched to a gene; V was cut back by 2 bases and J by 7 bases. The length of the CDR3 is 20 residues. The germline gives CDR1 SGHTA, CDR2 FQGTGA. DNA of the CDR3: TGTGCCAGCAGCTTACGTGGGACTAGCGGGAAAAAGGGGGGGAGGAATGAGCAGTTCTTC. It translates to CASSLRGTSGKKGGRNEQFF.

The chain links TRBV7-3 to TRBJ2-1; 7 bases align to TRBD2. J was trimmed by 7 bases and V by 1 base; bases with no gene match: 4. Per germline, CDR1 SGHTA and CDR2 FQGTGA. The CDR3 is made up of 14 amino acids. CDR3 sequence: CASSLMASGNEQFF. CDR3 nucleotide sequence: TGTGCCAGCAGCTTAATGGCTAGCGGTAATGAGCAGTTCTTC.

This clonotype was seen many times. The chain recombines TRBV2 with TRBJ2-1; D possibly corresponds to TRBD2 (5 bases). Germline loops: CDR1 SNHLY, CDR2 FYNNEI. The CDR3 runs 12 residues. Trimming took off 6 bases at V and 10 bases at J, with 13 bases between the two ends. CDR3 in DNA: TGTGCCAGCAGGAAGGGAGCGGACGAGCAGTTCTTC. This gives the protein CASRKGADEQFF.

This clonotype appeared many times. The chain joins TRBV30 to TRBJ1-6; D remains unclear. Per germline, CDR1 GTSNPN and CDR2 SVGIG (reference sequence). The CDR3 loop spans 12 amino acids. Trimming shortened V by 8 bases and J by 7 bases, and 12 bases separated the two germline ends. The CDR3 reads CAGRGSNSPLHF. For the CDR3, the DNA is TGTGCCGGACGGGGTTCAAATTCACCCCTCCACTTT.